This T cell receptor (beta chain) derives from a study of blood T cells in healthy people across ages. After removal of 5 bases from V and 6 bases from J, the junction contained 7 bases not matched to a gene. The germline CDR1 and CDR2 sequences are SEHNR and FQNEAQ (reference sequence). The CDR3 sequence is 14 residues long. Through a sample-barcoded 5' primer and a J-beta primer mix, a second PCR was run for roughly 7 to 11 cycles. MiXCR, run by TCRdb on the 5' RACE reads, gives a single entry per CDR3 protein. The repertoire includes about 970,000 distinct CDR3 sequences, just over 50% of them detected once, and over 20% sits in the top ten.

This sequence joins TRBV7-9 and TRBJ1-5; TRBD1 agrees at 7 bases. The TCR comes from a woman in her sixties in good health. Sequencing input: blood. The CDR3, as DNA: TGTGCCAGCAGCCCTCGGGACAGTCCTCAGCCCCAGCATTTT. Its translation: CASSPRDSPQPQHF. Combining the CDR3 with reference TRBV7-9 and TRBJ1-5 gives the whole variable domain DTGVSQNPRHKITKRGQNVTFRCDPISEHNRLYWYRQTLGQGPEFLTYFQNEAQLEKSRLLSDRFSAERPKGSFSTLEIQRTEQGDSAMYLCASSPRDSPQPQHFGDGTRLSIL.